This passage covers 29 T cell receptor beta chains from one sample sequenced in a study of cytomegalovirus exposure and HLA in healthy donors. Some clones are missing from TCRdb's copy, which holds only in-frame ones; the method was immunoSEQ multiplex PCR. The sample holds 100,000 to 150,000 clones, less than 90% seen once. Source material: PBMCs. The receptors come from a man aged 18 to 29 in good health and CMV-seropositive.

The CDR3 region is CASSEPGLRGDNSPLHF. CDR3 coding DNA: TGTGCCAGCAGTGAACCGGGACTCCGGGGGGATAATTCACCCCTCCACTTT. The V gene is TRBV2, the J gene TRBJ1-6; the D gene is possibly TRBD1 (5 bases). The V gene's germline CDR1 is SNHLY and CDR2 FYNNEI. V lost 2 bases and J lost 5, with 16 bases in between. The CDR3 sequence is 17 residues long.

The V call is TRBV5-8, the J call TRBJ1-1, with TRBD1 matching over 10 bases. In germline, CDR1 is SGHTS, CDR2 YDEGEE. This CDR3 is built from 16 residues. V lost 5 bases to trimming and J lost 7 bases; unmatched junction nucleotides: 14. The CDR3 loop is CASSNPRTGGHVEAFF. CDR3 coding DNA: TGTGCCAGCAGTAACCCGAGGACAGGGGGACACGTTGAAGCTTTCTTT.

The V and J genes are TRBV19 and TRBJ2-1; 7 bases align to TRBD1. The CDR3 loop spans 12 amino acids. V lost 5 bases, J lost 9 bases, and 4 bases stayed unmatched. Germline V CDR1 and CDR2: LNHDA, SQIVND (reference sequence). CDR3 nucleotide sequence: TGTGCCAGTAGTTCACAGGGGAGTGAGCAGTTCTTC. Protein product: CASSSQGSEQFF.

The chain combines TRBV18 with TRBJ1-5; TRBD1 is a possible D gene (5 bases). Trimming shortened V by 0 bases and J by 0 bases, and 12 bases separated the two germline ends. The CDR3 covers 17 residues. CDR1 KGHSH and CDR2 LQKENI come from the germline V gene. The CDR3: CASSPPQGFNSNQPQHF. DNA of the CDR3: TGTGCCAGCTCACCACCGCAGGGCTTCAATAGCAATCAGCCCCAGCATTTT.

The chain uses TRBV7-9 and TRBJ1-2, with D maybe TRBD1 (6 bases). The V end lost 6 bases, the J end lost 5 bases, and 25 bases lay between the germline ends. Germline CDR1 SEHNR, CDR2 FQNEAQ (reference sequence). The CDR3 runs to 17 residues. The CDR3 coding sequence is TGTGCCAGCAGAAACGGGACATACAGGGCCATTAAATATGGCTACACCTTC. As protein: CASRNGTYRAIKYGYTF. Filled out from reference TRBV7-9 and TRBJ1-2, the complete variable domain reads DTGVSQNPRHKITKRGQNVTFRCDPISEHNRLYWYRQTLGQGPEFLTYFQNEAQLEKSRLLSDRFSAERPKGSFSTLEIQRTEQGDSAMYLCASRNGTYRAIKYGYTFGSGTRLTVV.

The CDR3 loop reads CASSPRTGRRRETQYF. CDR3 nucleotide sequence: TGTGCCAGCAGCCCACGGACAGGGAGGAGGCGAGAGACCCAGTACTTC. The chain has TRBV13 and TRBJ2-5; the match to TRBD1 covers 8 bases. The CDR3 totals 16 residues. Germline loops: CDR1 PRHDT, CDR2 FYEKMQ (reference sequence). The ends lost 5 bases at V and 4 bases at J; junction bases unmatched: 12.

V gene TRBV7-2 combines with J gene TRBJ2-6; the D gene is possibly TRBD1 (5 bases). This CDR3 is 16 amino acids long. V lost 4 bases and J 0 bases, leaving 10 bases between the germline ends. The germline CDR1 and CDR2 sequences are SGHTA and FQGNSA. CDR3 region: CASSSQVFSGANVLTF. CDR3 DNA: TGTGCCAGCAGCTCACAGGTTTTCTCTGGGGCCAACGTCCTGACTTTC.

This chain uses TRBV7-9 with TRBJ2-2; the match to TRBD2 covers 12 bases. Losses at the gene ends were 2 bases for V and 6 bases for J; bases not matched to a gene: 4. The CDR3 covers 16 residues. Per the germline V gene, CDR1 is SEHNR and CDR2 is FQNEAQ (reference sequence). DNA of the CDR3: TGTGCCAGCAGCTTACCTAGCGGGGGGGCCCCCGGGGAGCTGTTTTTT. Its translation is CASSLPSGGAPGELFF.

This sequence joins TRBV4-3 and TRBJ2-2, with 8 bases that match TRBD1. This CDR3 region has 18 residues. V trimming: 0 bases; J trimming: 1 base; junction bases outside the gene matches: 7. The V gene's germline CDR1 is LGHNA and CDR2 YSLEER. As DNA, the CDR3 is TGCGCCAGCAGCCAAGATCCCCAGGGGGCCTTGAACACCGGGGAGCTGTTTTTT. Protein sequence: CASSQDPQGALNTGELFF.

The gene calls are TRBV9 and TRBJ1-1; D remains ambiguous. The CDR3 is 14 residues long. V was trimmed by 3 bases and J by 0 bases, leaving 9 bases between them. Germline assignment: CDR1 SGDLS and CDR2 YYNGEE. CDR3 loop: CASSDDNMNTEAFF. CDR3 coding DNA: TGTGCCAGCAGCGACGACAATATGAACACTGAAGCTTTCTTT.

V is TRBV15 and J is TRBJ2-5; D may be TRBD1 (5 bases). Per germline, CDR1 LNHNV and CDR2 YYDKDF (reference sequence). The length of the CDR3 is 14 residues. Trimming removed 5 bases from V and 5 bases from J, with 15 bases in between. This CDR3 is CATSQGQQVETQYF. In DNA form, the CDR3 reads TGTGCCACCAGCCAGGGCCAGCAGGTTGAGACCCAGTACTTC.

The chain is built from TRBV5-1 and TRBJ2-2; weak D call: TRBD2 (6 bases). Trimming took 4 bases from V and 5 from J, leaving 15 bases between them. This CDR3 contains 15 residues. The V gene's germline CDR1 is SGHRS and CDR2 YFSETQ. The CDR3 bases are TGCGCCAGCAGCGCGAGCAATGGAGGGACCGGGGAGCTGTTTTTT. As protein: CASSASNGGTGELFF.

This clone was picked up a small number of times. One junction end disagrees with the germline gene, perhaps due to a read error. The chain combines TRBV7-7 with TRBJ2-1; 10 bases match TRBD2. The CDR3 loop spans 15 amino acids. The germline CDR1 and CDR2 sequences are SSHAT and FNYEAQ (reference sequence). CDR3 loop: CASSEGLAAFNEQFF. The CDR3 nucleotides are TGTGCTAGCAGCGAAGGACTAGCGGCTTTCAATGAGCAGTTCTTC.

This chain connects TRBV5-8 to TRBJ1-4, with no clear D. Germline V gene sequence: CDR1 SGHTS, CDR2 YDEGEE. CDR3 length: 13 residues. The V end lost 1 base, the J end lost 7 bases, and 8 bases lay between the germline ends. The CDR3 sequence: CASSLSQSEKLFF. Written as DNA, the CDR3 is TGTGCCAGCAGCTTGAGTCAGTCTGAAAAACTGTTTTTT.

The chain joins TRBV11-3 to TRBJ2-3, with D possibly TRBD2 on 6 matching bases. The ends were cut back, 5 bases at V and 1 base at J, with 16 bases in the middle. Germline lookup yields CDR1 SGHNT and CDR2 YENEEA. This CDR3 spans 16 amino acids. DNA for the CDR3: TGTGCCAGCAGCCTCCGGGCGGGGCGTGGCACAGATACGCAGTATTTT. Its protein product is CASSLRAGRGTDTQYF.

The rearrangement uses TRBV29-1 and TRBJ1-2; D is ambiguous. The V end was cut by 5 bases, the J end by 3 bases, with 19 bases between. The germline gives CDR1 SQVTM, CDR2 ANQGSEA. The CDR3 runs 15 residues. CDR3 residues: CSVRTFMGSDYGYTF. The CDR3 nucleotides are TGCAGCGTTCGGACTTTTATGGGATCGGACTATGGCTACACCTTC.

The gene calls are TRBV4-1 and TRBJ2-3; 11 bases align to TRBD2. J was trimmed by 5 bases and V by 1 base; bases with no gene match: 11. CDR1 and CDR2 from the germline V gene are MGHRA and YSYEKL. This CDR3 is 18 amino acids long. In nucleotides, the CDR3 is TGCGCCAGCAGCCAAGTTGGTAGCGGGGGGGCCAATGAAGATACGCAGTATTTT. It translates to CASSQVGSGGANEDTQYF.

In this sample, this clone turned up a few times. The CDR3 sequence: CACATGPNQPQHF. CDR3 nucleotide sequence: TGTGCCTGTGCGACAGGGCCCAATCAGCCCCAGCATTTT. The chain employs TRBV30 and TRBJ1-5, with 7 bases lining up with TRBD1. J gave up 3 bases and V 6 bases, and 5 bases lay outside the gene matches. Germline CDR1 and CDR2: GTSNPN and SVGIG (reference sequence). CDR3 size: 13 residues.

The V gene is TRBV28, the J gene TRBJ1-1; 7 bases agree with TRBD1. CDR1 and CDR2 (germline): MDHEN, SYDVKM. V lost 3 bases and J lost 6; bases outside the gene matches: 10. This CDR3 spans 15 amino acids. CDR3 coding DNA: TGTGCCAGCAGTTTTCTACAGGGGTCGGGGGCTGAAGCTTTCTTT. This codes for CASSFLQGSGAEAFF.

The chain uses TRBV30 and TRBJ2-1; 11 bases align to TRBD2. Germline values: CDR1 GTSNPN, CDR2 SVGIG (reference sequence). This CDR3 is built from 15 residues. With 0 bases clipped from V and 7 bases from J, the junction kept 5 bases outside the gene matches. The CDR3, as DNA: TGTGCCTGGAGTGTAAGAACTAGCGGGGGAAATGAGCAGTTCTTC. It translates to CAWSVRTSGGNEQFF.

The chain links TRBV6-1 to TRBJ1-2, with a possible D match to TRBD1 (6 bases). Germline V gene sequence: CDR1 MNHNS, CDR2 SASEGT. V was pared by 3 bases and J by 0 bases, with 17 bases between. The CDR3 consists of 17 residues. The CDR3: CASSDFPRGSSNYGYTF. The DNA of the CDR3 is TGTGCCAGCAGTGACTTCCCAAGGGGGTCCTCTAACTATGGCTACACCTTC.

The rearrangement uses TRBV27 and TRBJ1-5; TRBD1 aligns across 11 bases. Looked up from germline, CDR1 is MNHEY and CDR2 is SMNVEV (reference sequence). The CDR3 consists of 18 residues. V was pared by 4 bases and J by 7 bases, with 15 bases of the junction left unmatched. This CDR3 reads CASSSTIPDRGLNQPQHF. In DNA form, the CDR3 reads TGTGCCAGCAGTTCTACTATACCGGACAGGGGGCTTAACCAGCCCCAGCATTTT.

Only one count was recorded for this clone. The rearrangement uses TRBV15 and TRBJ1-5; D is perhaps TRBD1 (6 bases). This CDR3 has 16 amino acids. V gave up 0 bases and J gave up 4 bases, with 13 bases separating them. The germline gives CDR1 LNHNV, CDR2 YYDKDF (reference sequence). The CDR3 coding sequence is TGTGCCACCAGCAGAGATCAGGGGACCCTAAATCAGCCCCAGCATTTT. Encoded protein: CATSRDQGTLNQPQHF.

CDR3: CASSLAGGRNTEAFF. In DNA form, the CDR3 reads TGTGCCAGCAGCTTGGCCGGGGGAAGGAACACTGAAGCTTTCTTT. The genes are TRBV5-4 and TRBJ1-1; D perhaps matches TRBD1 (5 bases). The V end lost 0 bases, the J end lost 1 base, and 10 bases lay between the germline ends. CDR1 is SGHNT, CDR2 YYREEE, per germline (reference sequence). This CDR3 comprises 15 residues. Supplemented by reference TRBV5-4 and TRBJ1-1, the full variable domain reads ETGVTQSPTHLIKTRGQQVTLRCSSQSGHNTVSWYQQALGQGPQFIFQYYREEENGRGNFPPRFSGLQFPNYSSELNVNALELDDSALYLCASSLAGGRNTEAFFGQGTRLTVV.

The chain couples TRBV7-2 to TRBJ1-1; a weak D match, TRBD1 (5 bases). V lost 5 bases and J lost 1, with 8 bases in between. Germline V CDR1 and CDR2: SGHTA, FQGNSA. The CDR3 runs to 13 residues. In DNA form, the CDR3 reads TGTGCCAGCAGCCCAACAGGGAACACTGAAGCTTTCTTT. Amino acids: CASSPTGNTEAFF.

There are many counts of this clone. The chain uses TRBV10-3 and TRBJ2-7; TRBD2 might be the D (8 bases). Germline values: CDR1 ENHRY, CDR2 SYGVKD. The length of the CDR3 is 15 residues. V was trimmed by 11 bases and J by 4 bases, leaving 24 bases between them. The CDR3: CASRGEEGARYEQYF. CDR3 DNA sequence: TGTGCCTCGCGGGGGGAGGAGGGGGCGAGGTACGAGCAGTACTTC.

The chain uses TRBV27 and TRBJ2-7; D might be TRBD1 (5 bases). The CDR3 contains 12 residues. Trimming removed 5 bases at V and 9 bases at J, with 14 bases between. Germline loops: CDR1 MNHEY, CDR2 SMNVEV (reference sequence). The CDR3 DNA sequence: TGTGCCAGCAGTATCCCTACAGGTCGGCAGTACTTC. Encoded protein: CASSIPTGRQYF.

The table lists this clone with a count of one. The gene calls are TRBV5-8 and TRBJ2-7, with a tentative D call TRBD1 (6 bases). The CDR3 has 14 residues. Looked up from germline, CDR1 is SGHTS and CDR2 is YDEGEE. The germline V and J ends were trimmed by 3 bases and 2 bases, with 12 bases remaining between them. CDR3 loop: CASSSRGGPYEQYF. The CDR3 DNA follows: TGTGCCAGCAGCTCCCGAGGGGGACCCTACGAGCAGTACTTC.

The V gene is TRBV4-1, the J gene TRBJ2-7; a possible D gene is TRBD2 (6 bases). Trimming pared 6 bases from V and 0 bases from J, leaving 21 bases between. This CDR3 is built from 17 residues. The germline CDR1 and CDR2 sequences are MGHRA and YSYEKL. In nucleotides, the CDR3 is TGCGCCAGCAGACCCGACTCAGGACTATCCCGCTCCTACGAGCAGTACTTC. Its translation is CASRPDSGLSRSYEQYF.